This T cell receptor beta chain emerged from a study of T-cell reconstitution after alpha-beta-depleted transplantation in children. Preparing the TCRbeta library involved the use of unique molecular identifiers. TCRdb passed the PCR reads through MiXCR, listing each CDR3 protein once. The repertoire holds hundreds of thousands of distinct CDR3 sequences, with over 10% as singletons. Study-wide results and limits: Where some patients showed high TCRbeta diversity at day 60, it came from recipient T cells and thymic progenitors that had survived. Hyperexpanded clones declined; after one year, newly produced T cells mostly supplied diversity. By about two months after transplant, alpha-beta T cells reportedly arose from several hundred graft clones that had expanded.

The J segment lost 11 bases and the V segment lost 1 base, leaving 13 bases of the junction unmatched. CDR3 length: 16 amino acids. Germline CDR1 reads SGHTA; CDR2 reads FQGNSA. This clonotype showed up many times. Its antigen remains unknown. This chain links TRBV7-2 with TRBJ2-1; 8 nucleotides line up with TRBD2. The receptor comes from a girl aged 2 to 10 with congenital amegakaryocytic thrombocytopenia, due to receive a stem cell transplant. The source was PBMCs, collected before TCRalphabeta/CD19-depleted stem cell transplant. CDR3 bases: TGTGCCAGCAGCTTAGTAGTTGCGGGAGGAGGACTAAAGCAGTTCTTC. Translation: CASSLVVAGGGLKQFF.